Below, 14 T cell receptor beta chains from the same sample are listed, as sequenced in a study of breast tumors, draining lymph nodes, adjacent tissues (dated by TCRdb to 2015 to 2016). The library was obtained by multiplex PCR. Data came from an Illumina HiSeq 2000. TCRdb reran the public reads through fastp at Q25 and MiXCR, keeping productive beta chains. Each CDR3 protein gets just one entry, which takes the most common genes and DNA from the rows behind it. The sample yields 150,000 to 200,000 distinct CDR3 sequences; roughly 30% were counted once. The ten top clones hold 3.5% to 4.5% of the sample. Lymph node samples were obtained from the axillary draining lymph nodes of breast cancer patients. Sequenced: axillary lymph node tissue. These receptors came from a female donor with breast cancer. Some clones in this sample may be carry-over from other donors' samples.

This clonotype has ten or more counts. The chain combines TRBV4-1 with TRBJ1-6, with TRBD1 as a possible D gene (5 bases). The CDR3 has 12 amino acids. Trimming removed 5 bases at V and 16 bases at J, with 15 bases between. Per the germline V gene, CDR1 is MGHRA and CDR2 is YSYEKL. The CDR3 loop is CASSALKGPLHF. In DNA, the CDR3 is TGCGCCAGCAGCGCCCTAAAGGGGCCTCTCCACTTT.

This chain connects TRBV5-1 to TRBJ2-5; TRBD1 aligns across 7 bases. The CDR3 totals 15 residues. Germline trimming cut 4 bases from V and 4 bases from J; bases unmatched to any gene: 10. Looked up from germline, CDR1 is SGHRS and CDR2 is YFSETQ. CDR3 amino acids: CASSPGTAAGETQYF. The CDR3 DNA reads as TGCGCCAGCAGCCCTGGGACAGCAGCTGGAGAGACCCAGTACTTC.

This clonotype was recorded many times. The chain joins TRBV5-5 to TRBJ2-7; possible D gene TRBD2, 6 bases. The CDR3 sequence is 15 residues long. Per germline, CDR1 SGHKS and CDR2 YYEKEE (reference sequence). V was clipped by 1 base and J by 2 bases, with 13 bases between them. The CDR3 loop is CASSLIGGGTYEQYF. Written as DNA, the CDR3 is TGTGCCAGCAGCTTGATCGGGGGTGGAACCTACGAGCAGTACTTC.

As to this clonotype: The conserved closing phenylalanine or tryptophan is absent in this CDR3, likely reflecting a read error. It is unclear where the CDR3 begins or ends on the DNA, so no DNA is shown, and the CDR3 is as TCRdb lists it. CDR3 protein: CASSDRTSGGS. This chain connects TRBV2 to TRBJ2-3; TRBD2 is the table's D call and was not checked against the DNA. Germline-derived CDR1 and CDR2 are SNHLY and FYNNEI. The CDR3 contains 11 residues when both ends are counted.

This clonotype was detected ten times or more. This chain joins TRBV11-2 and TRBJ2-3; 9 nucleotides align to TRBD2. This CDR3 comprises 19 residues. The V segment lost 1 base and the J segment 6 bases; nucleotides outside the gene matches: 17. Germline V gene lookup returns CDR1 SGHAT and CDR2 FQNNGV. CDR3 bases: TGTGCCAGCAGCTTAGCAAATGAACCGAGCGGGAGGTGGGAGGATACGCAGTATTTT. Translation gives CASSLANEPSGRWEDTQYF. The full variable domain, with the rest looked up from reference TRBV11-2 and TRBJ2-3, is EAGVAQSPRYKIIEKRQSVAFWCNPISGHATLYWYQQILGQGPKLLIQFQNNGVVDDSQLPKDRFSAERLKGVDSTLKIQPAKLEDSAVYLCASSLANEPSGRWEDTQYFGPGTRLTVL.

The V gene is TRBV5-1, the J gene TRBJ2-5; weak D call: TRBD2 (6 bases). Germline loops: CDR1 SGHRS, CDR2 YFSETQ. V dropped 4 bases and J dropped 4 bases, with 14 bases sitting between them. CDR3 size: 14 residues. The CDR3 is CASSPGTGGETQYF. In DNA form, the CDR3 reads TGCGCCAGCAGCCCCGGGACTGGAGGAGAGACCCAGTACTTC. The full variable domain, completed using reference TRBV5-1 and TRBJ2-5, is KAGVTQTPRYLIKTRGQQVTLSCSPISGHRSVSWYQQTPGQGLQFLFEYFSETQRNKGNFPGRFSGRQFSNSRSEMNVSTLELGDSALYLCASSPGTGGETQYFGPGTRLLVL.

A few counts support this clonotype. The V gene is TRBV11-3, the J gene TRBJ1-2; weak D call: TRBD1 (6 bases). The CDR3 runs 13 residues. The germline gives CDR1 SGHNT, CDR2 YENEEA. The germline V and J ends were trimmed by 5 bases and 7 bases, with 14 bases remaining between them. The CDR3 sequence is CASSEGVDSGYTF. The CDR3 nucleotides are TGTGCCAGCAGCGAGGGGGTCGACTCTGGCTACACCTTC.

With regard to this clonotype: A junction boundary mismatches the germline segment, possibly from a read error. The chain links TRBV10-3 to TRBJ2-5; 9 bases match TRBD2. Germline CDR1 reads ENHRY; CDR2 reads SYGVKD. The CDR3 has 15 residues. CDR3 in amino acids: CAISDQGLALETQYF. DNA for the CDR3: TGTGCTATCAGTGACCAGGGACTAGCTCTCGAGACCCAGTACTTC.

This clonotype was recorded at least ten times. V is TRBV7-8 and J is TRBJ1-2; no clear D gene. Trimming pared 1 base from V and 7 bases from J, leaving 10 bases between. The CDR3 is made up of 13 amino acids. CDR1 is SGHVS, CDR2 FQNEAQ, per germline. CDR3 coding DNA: TGTGCCAGCAGCTTAGGTCCGGGTATTGGCTACACCTTC. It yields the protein CASSLGPGIGYTF. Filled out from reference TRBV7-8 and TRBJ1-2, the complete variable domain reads GAGVSQSPRYKVAKRGQDVALRCDPISGHVSLFWYQQALGQGPEFLTYFQNEAQLDKSGLPSDRFFAERPEGSVSTLKIQRTQQEDSAVYLCASSLGPGIGYTFGSGTRLTVV.

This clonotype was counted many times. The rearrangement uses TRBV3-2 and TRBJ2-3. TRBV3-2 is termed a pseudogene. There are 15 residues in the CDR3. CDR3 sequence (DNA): TGTGCCAGCAGCCAGGGCATTTGTAACCCAGATACGCAGTATTTT. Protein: CASSQGICNPDTQYF.

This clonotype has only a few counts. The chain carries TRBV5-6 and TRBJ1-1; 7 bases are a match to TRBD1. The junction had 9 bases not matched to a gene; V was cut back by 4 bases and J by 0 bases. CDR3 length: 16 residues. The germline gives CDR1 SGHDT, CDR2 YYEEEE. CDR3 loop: CASSPTGSGMNTEAFF. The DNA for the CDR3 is TGTGCCAGCAGCCCGACAGGGAGTGGTATGAACACTGAAGCTTTCTTT.

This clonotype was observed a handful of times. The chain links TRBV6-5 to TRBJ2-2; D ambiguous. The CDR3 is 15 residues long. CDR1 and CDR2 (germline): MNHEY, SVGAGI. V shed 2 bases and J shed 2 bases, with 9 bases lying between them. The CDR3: CASSYMTSNTGELFF. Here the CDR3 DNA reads TGTGCCAGCAGTTACATGACAAGCAACACCGGGGAGCTGTTTTTT.

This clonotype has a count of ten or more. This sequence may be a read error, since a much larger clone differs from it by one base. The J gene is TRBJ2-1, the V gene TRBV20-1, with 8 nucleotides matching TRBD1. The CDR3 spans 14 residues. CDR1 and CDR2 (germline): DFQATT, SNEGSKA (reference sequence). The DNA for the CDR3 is TGCAGTGCTAGGGACAGGGTCTCCTACACTGAGCAGTTCTTC. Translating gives CSARDRVSYTEQFF.

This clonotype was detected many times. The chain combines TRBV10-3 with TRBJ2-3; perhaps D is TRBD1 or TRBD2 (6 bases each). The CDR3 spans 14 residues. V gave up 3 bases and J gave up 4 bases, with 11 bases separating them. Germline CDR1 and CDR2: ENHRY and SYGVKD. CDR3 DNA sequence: TGTGCCATCAGTGATCGGGGGCGATCAGATACGCAGTATTTT. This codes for CAISDRGRSDTQYF.